Here is one T cell receptor beta chain with its context. In the CD4+ fraction, cells were divided into CD45RA+ naive and CD45RA-negative memory subsets. The source of the sample is a study of shared clonotypes between healthy human individuals. The ends were cut back, 6 bases at V and 4 bases at J, with 13 bases in the middle. Germline V gene data show CDR1 as SGDLS and CDR2 as YYNGEE. The CDR3 is 13 residues long. As processed by the authors: ImmunoSEQ yielded junction-only sequences lacking quality scores, so filtering differed. Repertoires were generated with immunoSEQ multiplex PCR, while TCRdb's copy carries only in-frame clones and drops some. Clone size and V and J calls were adopted from that table, with D and trimming inferred from the DNA. Counted here are fewer than 3 million clones, approximately 90% occurring once; the ten biggest clones make up approximately 0.39%.

The origin of this receptor is a young man in good health. Some clones in this sample may be carry-over from other donors' samples. The chain couples TRBV9 to TRBJ1-2; no reliable D call. Sequenced sample: naive CD4+ T cells from PBMCs. Subset denoted: CD45RA+ positively selected. The CDR3 here is CASNPAGSYGYTF. The CDR3 DNA is TGTGCCAGCAACCCGGCGGGGTCCTATGGCTACACCTTC.